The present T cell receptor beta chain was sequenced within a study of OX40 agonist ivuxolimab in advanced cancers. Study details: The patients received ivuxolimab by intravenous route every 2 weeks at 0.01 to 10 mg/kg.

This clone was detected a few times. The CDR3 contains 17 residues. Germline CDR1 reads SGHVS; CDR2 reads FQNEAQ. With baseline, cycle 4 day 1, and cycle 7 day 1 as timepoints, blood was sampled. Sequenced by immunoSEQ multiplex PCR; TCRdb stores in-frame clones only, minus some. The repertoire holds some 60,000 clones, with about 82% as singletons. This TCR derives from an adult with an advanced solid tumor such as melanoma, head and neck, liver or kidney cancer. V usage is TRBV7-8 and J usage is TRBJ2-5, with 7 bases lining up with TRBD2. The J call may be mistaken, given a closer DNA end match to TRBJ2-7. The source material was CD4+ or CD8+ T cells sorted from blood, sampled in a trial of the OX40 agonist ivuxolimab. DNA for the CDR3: TGTGCCAGCAGCTTAGCAGAGTCTTCGGGACTACCCAACGAGCAGTACTTC. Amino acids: CASSLAESSGLPNEQYF.